A single sample gave rise to the 7 T cell receptor beta chains below, sequenced in a study of T cell repertoires in cytomegalovirus infection. From the reads, TCRdb called clonotypes with MiXCR, one entry per CDR3 protein. The sample carries about 140,000 distinct CDR3 sequences, approximately 5.9% recorded once. Input material: PBMCs. The receptors were gathered from a human donor in good health (CMV status not recorded). Some clones in this sample may be carry-over from other donors' samples.

In this sample, this clonotype turned up a few times. The rearrangement joins TRBV12-3 or TRBV12-4 to TRBJ1-2; 7 bases match TRBD1. With 6 bases clipped from V and 6 bases from J, the junction kept 10 bases outside the gene matches. CDR3 size: 14 residues. In nucleotides, the CDR3 is TGTGCCAGCAGGGGGGACAGACGGGGGGATGGCTACACCTTC. This translates into CASRGDRRGDGYTF.

This clonotype was counted ten times or more. The rearrangement links TRBV7-9 to TRBJ1-2, with D unclear. The V gene's germline CDR1 is SEHNR and CDR2 FQNEAQ (reference sequence). V lost 1 base and J 6 bases, leaving 3 bases between the germline ends. The CDR3 is 11 residues long. The CDR3 nucleotides are TGTGCCAGCAGCTTAGGGGATGGCTACACCTTC. Translated, it gives CASSLGDGYTF.

This clonotype occurred many times. V and J are TRBV18 and TRBJ1-1; 7 bases are shared with TRBD1. The CDR3 spans 13 residues. Germline values: CDR1 KGHSH, CDR2 LQKENI. The trim removed 1 base at V and 4 bases at J, leaving 0 bases unmatched. CDR3 sequence (DNA): TGTGCCAGCTCACCACAGGGGGCCACTGAAGCTTTCTTT. It codes for CASSPQGATEAFF.

This clonotype was recorded at least ten times. The chain combines TRBV7-2 with TRBJ1-2; a weak D match, TRBD1 (5 bases). V was pared by 1 base and J by 4 bases, with 10 bases between. The CDR3 has 14 residues. CDR1 and CDR2 from the germline V gene are SGHTA and FQGNSA. CDR3 loop: CASSLGGVFYGYTF. CDR3 in DNA: TGTGCCAGCAGCTTAGGGGGGGTTTTCTATGGCTACACCTTC.

This clonotype was recorded many times. The genes are TRBV19 and TRBJ2-1; 12 bases line up with TRBD2. V shed 4 bases and J 4 bases; nucleotides not matched to a gene: 2. Germline CDR1 is LNHDA and CDR2 is SQIVND (reference sequence). This CDR3 is 15 amino acids long. CDR3 DNA: TGTGCCAGTAGTAAGGGACTAGCGGGTTACAATGAGCAGTTCTTC. Its protein is CASSKGLAGYNEQFF.

This clonotype came up many times. The chain carries TRBV7-2 and TRBJ2-6, with 8 bases matching TRBD2. The CDR3 totals 18 residues. V lost 7 bases, J lost 0 bases, and 11 bases stayed unmatched. Germline assignment: CDR1 SGHTA and CDR2 FQGNSA. The CDR3 DNA follows: TGTGCCAGCATCCAAGTAGCGGGGTTGTTCTCTGGGGCCAACGTCCTGACTTTC. Translation gives CASIQVAGLFSGANVLTF. The full variable domain, rest sourced from reference TRBV7-2 and TRBJ2-6, is GAGVSQSPSNKVTEKGKDVELRCDPISGHTALYWYRQSLGQGLEFLIYFQGNSAPDKSGLPSDRFSAERTGGSVSTLTIQRTQQEDSAVYLCASIQVAGLFSGANVLTFGAGSRLTVL.

The table lists this clonotype with a few counts. The rearrangement joins TRBV20-1 to TRBJ1-1; TRBD1 is a possible D gene (6 bases). This CDR3 has 15 residues. Deletions cut 0 bases from V and 1 base from J, with 12 bases between. Germline lookup yields CDR1 DFQATT and CDR2 SNEGSKA (reference sequence). DNA for the CDR3: TGCAGTGCTAGAGATGAAGGGGGGTCGAACACTGAAGCTTTCTTT. Amino acid sequence: CSARDEGGSNTEAFF.